The following is a T cell receptor (beta chain) sequence with its context. Its antigen is not identified. The germline gives CDR1 SGHTA, CDR2 FQGNSA. CDR3 size: 17 residues. V was pared by 6 bases and J by 4 bases, with 8 bases of the junction left unmatched. The PCR ran on 60 Vbeta and 13 Jbeta primers. Some clones are missing from TCRdb's copy, which holds only in-frame ones; the method was immunoSEQ multiplex PCR. The table shows 80,000 to 100,000 clones, with roughly two thirds occurring only once. This entry comes from a study of cytomegalovirus exposure and HLA in healthy donors. Study results and limitations: With later analysis, a missense DCLRE1C variant became linked to TCR beta V- and J-gene trimming. Reportedly, diagnosis of cytomegalovirus status by the classifier showed high specificity and sensitivity. Later analysis identified around 15,000 TCR beta sequences associated with HLA alleles, using a false discovery rate threshold of 0.05. According to the study, roughly 180 TCR beta chains were cytomegalovirus-associated.

The clonotype was recovered from a man aged 45-65 years in good health and CMV-seronegative. The sequenced sample was PBMCs. The chain has TRBV7-2 and TRBJ2-5, with 16 nucleotides matching TRBD2. The CDR3 DNA reads TGTGCCAGCAGAACCGGGACTAGCGGGGGGGCCGGAGAGACCCAGTACTTC. Its translation is CASRTGTSGGAGETQYF.